Shown below are 26 T cell receptor beta chains from a single sample sequenced in a study of blood T cell repertoires in COVID-19. Sequenced by immunoSEQ multiplex PCR; TCRdb stores in-frame clones only, minus some. The sample includes tens of thousands of clones, approximately 92% of them seen just once. The sequenced sample consisted of peripheral blood. The receptors here all came from a man older than 75 with acute or convalescent COVID-19.

This sequence joins TRBV5-4 and TRBJ2-5, with 8 bases that match TRBD1. With 4 bases clipped from V and 0 bases from J, the junction kept 5 bases outside the gene matches. The CDR3 spans 15 residues. Germline CDR1 is SGHNT and CDR2 is YYREEE (reference sequence). The chain's CDR3 is CASSALQGDQETQYF. In nucleotides, the CDR3 is TGTGCCAGCAGCGCTTTACAGGGGGACCAAGAGACCCAGTACTTC.

The chain is built from TRBV2 and TRBJ1-5; D gene ambiguous. V was shortened by 3 bases and J by 5 bases, with 5 bases between the two germline ends. The CDR3 covers 12 residues. From germline, CDR1 is SNHLY and CDR2 FYNNEI. CDR3 amino acids: CASSDSYQPQHF. CDR3 sequence (DNA): TGTGCCAGCAGTGACAGTTATCAGCCCCAGCATTTT. Looking up the rest from reference TRBV2 and TRBJ1-5 gives the full variable domain: EPEVTQTPSHQVTQMGQEVILRCVPISNHLYFYWYRQILGQKVEFLVSFYNNEISEKSEIFDDQFSVERPDGSNFTLKIRSTKLEDSAMYFCASSDSYQPQHFGDGTRLSIL.

The chain is built from TRBV18 and TRBJ1-6, with unresolved D. Germline CDR1 and CDR2: KGHSH and LQKENI. With 2 bases removed from V and 0 bases from J, the gap between germline ends came to 8 bases. The CDR3 is 16 residues long. CDR3 protein: CASSPNQVSYNSPLHF. The DNA for the CDR3 is TGTGCCAGCTCACCAAATCAGGTCTCCTATAATTCACCCCTCCACTTT.

The genes are TRBV19 and TRBJ2-6; the D gene is possibly TRBD1 (5 bases). Germline V gene sequence: CDR1 LNHDA, CDR2 SQIVND (reference sequence). The CDR3 totals 16 residues. The V end lost 7 bases, the J end lost 2 bases, and 15 bases lay between the germline ends. The chain's CDR3 is CASKAQGQAGANVLTF. For the CDR3, the DNA is TGTGCCAGTAAGGCGCAGGGCCAGGCTGGGGCCAACGTCCTGACTTTC. Looking up the rest from reference TRBV19 and TRBJ2-6 gives the full variable domain: DGGITQSPKYLFRKEGQNVTLSCEQNLNHDAMYWYRQDPGQGLRLIYYSQIVNDFQKGDIAEGYSVSREKKESFPLTVTSAQKNPTAFYLCASKAQGQAGANVLTFGAGSRLTVL.

This chain joins TRBV4-2 and TRBJ1-2, with 10 bases matching TRBD1. The CDR3 loop spans 18 amino acids. The ends lost 0 bases at V and 6 bases at J; junction bases unmatched: 13. Germline lookup yields CDR1 LGHNA and CDR2 YNFKEQ. For the CDR3, the DNA is TGTGCCAGCAGCCAAGATAACTTGCGGACAGGGGGTTTGCATGGCTACACCTTC. Its translation: CASSQDNLRTGGLHGYTF.

The rearrangement links TRBV6-4 to TRBJ2-1, with a possible D match to TRBD2 (6 bases). Trimming cost V 2 bases and J 1 base, with 12 bases left between them. CDR1 and CDR2 (germline): MRHNA, SNTAGT. The CDR3 length is 16 residues. The CDR3 loop is CASSDTIAVSYNEQFF. CDR3 DNA: TGTGCCAGCAGTGACACCATAGCGGTTTCCTACAATGAGCAGTTCTTC.

CDR3 in DNA: TGTGCCAGCAGCCCCGGGTCAGGGATCGGTGTATATGGCTACACCTTC. Translating gives CASSPGSGIGVYGYTF. V and J are TRBV7-8 and TRBJ1-2, with a tentative D call TRBD1 (5 bases). The germline CDR1 and CDR2 sequences are SGHVS and FQNEAQ. V lost 5 bases to trimming and J lost 5 bases, with 21 bases between them. This CDR3 is built from 16 residues.

The chain joins TRBV5-4 to TRBJ2-1, with D perhaps matching TRBD2 (5 bases). V lost 2 bases and J lost 5, with 8 bases in between. The CDR3 is 13 residues long. Germline values: CDR1 SGHNT, CDR2 YYREEE (reference sequence). The CDR3 loop is CASSFGGHNEQFF. The DNA of the CDR3 is TGTGCCAGCAGCTTCGGAGGCCACAATGAGCAGTTCTTC.

This clone was detected a few times. The chain links TRBV5-5 to TRBJ1-1; D gene unclear. V was shortened by 0 bases and J by 2 bases, with 11 bases between the two germline ends. There are 15 residues in the CDR3. The germline gives CDR1 SGHKS, CDR2 YYEKEE (reference sequence). The CDR3 reads CASSLESRQNTEAFF. CDR3 bases: TGTGCCAGCAGCTTGGAATCCAGGCAAAACACTGAAGCTTTCTTT.

The genes are TRBV4-2 and TRBJ2-7; TRBD1 aligns across 9 bases. After removal of 3 bases from V and 2 bases from J, the junction contained 14 bases not matched to a gene. Germline V CDR1 and CDR2: LGHNA, YNFKEQ. The CDR3 loop spans 18 amino acids. The CDR3 coding sequence is TGTGCCAGCAGCCAGGTACAGGGGGCAGGGAACGGTCCCTACGAGCAGTACTTC. Translating it yields CASSQVQGAGNGPYEQYF.

The V gene is TRBV18, the J gene TRBJ1-3, with D perhaps matching TRBD1 (6 bases). Trimming pared 2 bases from V and 0 bases from J, leaving 14 bases between. The V gene's germline CDR1 is KGHSH and CDR2 LQKENI. This CDR3 comprises 17 residues. CDR3 nucleotide sequence: TGTGCCAGCTCACCAAGGACAGTAACCCGCTCTGGAAACACCATATATTTT. Its protein product is CASSPRTVTRSGNTIYF.

The chain employs TRBV11-2 and TRBJ1-6; 7 positions match TRBD1. The CDR3 contains 14 residues. Germline values: CDR1 SGHAT, CDR2 FQNNGV. The V and J ends lost 3 bases and 10 bases, in that order; junction bases with no gene match: 6. DNA of the CDR3: TGTGCCAGCAGCTTTTTCCAGGGGGAATCACCCCTCCACTTT. As protein: CASSFFQGESPLHF.

The chain uses TRBV29-1 and TRBJ2-3; weak D call: TRBD2 (5 bases). Deletions cut 3 bases from V and 2 bases from J, with 9 bases between. The CDR3 has 13 amino acids. The V gene's germline CDR1 is SQVTM and CDR2 ANQGSEA. The CDR3 reads CSVERAYTDTQYF. In nucleotides, the CDR3 is TGCAGCGTTGAGCGGGCTTACACAGATACGCAGTATTTT.

The rearrangement joins TRBV7-9 to TRBJ2-1; D gene uncertain. CDR3 length equals 13 residues. Germline assignment: CDR1 SEHNR and CDR2 FQNEAQ (reference sequence). Between the trimmed V and J ends, which lost 4 bases and 3 bases, there was a span of 7 bases. CDR3 region: CASSYPGYNEQFF. CDR3 nucleotides: TGTGCCAGCAGCTACCCCGGCTACAATGAGCAGTTCTTC. Full variable domain (remainder filled in from reference TRBV7-9 and TRBJ2-1): DTGVSQNPRHKITKRGQNVTFRCDPISEHNRLYWYRQTLGQGPEFLTYFQNEAQLEKSRLLSDRFSAERPKGSFSTLEIQRTEQGDSAMYLCASSYPGYNEQFFGPGTRLTVL.

This chain uses TRBV11-2 with TRBJ1-2, with a weak D call TRBD1 (5 bases). Germline V gene data show CDR1 as SGHAT and CDR2 as FQNNGV. The CDR3 has 16 amino acids. V was clipped by 0 bases and J by 0 bases, with 11 bases between them. The CDR3: CASSLDWGSANYGYTF. CDR3 in DNA: TGTGCCAGCAGCTTAGATTGGGGCTCAGCTAACTATGGCTACACCTTC.

The genes are TRBV6-5 and TRBJ2-7; D remains ambiguous. V was trimmed by 4 bases and J by 1 base, leaving 8 bases between them. This CDR3 is 13 amino acids long. From germline, CDR1 is MNHEY and CDR2 SVGAGI. The CDR3 DNA reads as TGTGCCAGCAGTTTCCTGTCTTCCTACGAGCAGTACTTC. It specifies CASSFLSSYEQYF.

CDR3 in DNA: TGTGCCAGCAGCGTAGAGCCTAGCGGGGGCCTTTACAATGAGCAGTTCTTC. This translates into CASSVEPSGGLYNEQFF. The gene calls are TRBV9 and TRBJ2-1; 10 bases line up with TRBD2. Trimming removed 0 bases from V and 4 bases from J; junction bases left unmatched: 7. The CDR3 is 17 amino acids. CDR1 and CDR2 (germline): SGDLS, YYNGEE. Full variable domain (missing parts from reference TRBV9 and TRBJ2-1): DSGVTQTPKHLITATGQRVTLRCSPRSGDLSVYWYQQSLDQGLQFLIQYYNGEERAKGNILERFSAQQFPDLHSELNLSSLELGDSALYFCASSVEPSGGLYNEQFFGPGTRLTVL.

The rearrangement links TRBV11-3 to TRBJ1-1; no definite D call. Trimming removed 0 bases at V and 9 bases at J, with 11 bases between. Germline V gene data show CDR1 as SGHNT and CDR2 as YENEEA. The CDR3 has 13 residues. CDR3 loop: CASSLDREGQAFF. DNA for the CDR3: TGTGCCAGCAGCTTAGATCGGGAAGGACAAGCTTTCTTT. Full variable domain (missing parts from reference TRBV11-3 and TRBJ1-1): EAGVVQSPRYKIIEKKQPVAFWCNPISGHNTLYWYLQNLGQGPELLIRYENEEAVDDSQLPKDRFSAERLKGVDSTLKIQPAELGDSAVYLCASSLDREGQAFFGQGTRLTVV.

The gene calls are TRBV29-1 and TRBJ2-4; weak D call: TRBD1 (7 bases). Trimming removed 4 bases at V and 6 bases at J, with 16 bases between. The germline gives CDR1 SQVTM, CDR2 ANQGSEA. The CDR3 contains 14 residues. CDR3 sequence (DNA): TGCAGCGTTGGAGTGTCAGGGGGGCGAAACATTCAGTACTTC. Translation gives CSVGVSGGRNIQYF.

The V call is TRBV6-5, the J call TRBJ2-1; D might be TRBD2 (7 bases). Germline CDR1 reads MNHEY; CDR2 reads SVGAGI. This CDR3 spans 14 amino acids. Trimming took off 6 bases at V and 1 base at J, with 10 bases between the two ends. The CDR3 DNA reads TGTGCCAGCAGAGAGGGGGGGTCCTACAATGAGCAGTTCTTC. Translating it yields CASREGGSYNEQFF.

This clone appeared a single time. The chain combines TRBV7-2 with TRBJ1-5; 7 nucleotides agree with TRBD1. Germline V lookup: CDR1 SGHTA, CDR2 FQGNSA. Trimming at V came to 5 bases and at J to 1 base, leaving 8 bases not matched to a gene. The CDR3 has 16 residues. CDR3 DNA sequence: TGTGCCAGCAGCCCTATGGGACAGCTAAGCAATCAGCCCCAGCATTTT. It encodes CASSPMGQLSNQPQHF.

The chain carries TRBV5-6 and TRBJ2-6; D call uncertain. The germline CDR1 and CDR2 sequences are SGHDT and YYEEEE. The V end was cut by 2 bases, the J end by 0 bases, with 9 bases between. The CDR3 is 16 amino acids. The CDR3 here is CASSFKQNSGANVLTF. CDR3 nucleotides: TGTGCCAGCAGCTTCAAACAGAACTCTGGGGCCAACGTCCTGACTTTC. The full variable domain, its missing parts supplied by reference TRBV5-6 and TRBJ2-6, is DAGVTQSPTHLIKTRGQQVTLRCSPKSGHDTVSWYQQALGQGPQFIFQYYEEEERQRGNFPDRFSGHQFPNYSSELNVNALLLGDSALYLCASSFKQNSGANVLTFGAGSRLTVL.

V usage is TRBV3-1 (or the pseudogene TRBV3-2) and J usage is TRBJ2-1, with TRBD1 as a possible D gene (6 bases). The CDR3 is 15 amino acids. Trimming removed 4 bases from V and 4 bases from J, with 14 bases in between. Germline CDR1 reads LGHDT; CDR2 reads YNNKEL (reference sequence). The CDR3 sequence: CASSLDRFEYNEQFF. CDR3 coding DNA: TGTGCCAGCAGCCTCGACAGGTTTGAGTACAATGAGCAGTTCTTC.

This clone was counted a single time. Other DNA variants within this sample encode the same CDR3. CDR3 DNA: TGTGCCATCAGTACAGGGGGGGGGAGCAATCAGCCCCAGCATTTT. Protein: CAISTGGGSNQPQHF. This chain connects TRBV10-3 to TRBJ1-5, with 8 bases fitting TRBD1. Trimming at V came to 5 bases and at J to 1 base, leaving 4 bases not matched to a gene. This CDR3 has 15 amino acids. Germline lookup yields CDR1 ENHRY and CDR2 SYGVKD.

V is TRBV3-1 (or the pseudogene TRBV3-2) and J is TRBJ1-1; tentatively, D is TRBD1 (6 bases). The CDR3 is 14 residues long. Germline CDR1 and CDR2: LGHDT and YNNKEL (reference sequence). V was cut by 4 bases and J by 1 base, with 10 bases left in between. This CDR3 is CASSPPTGNTEAFF. The CDR3 DNA reads as TGTGCCAGCAGCCCGCCGACAGGGAACACTGAAGCTTTCTTT.

This clone was seen a few times. The chain employs TRBV15 and TRBJ1-1; D is uncertain. With 0 bases removed from V and 8 bases from J, the gap between germline ends came to 10 bases. Germline-derived CDR1 and CDR2 are LNHNV and YYDKDF (reference sequence). This CDR3 comprises 13 residues. As DNA, the CDR3 is TGTGCCACCAGCAGAGATTTACGGGAGGAAGCTTTCTTT. This sequence encodes CATSRDLREEAFF.